The 15 T cell receptor beta chains below were found in one sample sequenced in a study of post-analysis software for immune sequencing data. Study-level findings and limits: TRBV5-6, TRBV5-1 and TRBV20-1 were among roughly five TRBV segments more frequent in patients than controls.

The authors incorporated unique molecular identifiers into the TCR beta cDNA libraries. TCRdb fed the PCR reads into MiXCR, producing one record per CDR3 protein. Altogether approximately 730,000 distinct CDR3 sequences are present, just over 45% being singletons, with the ten largest covering 4.9%. Antigens for these TCRs are unknown. Sequencing input: blood. The origin of the receptors is a girl aged 10 to 17 with multiple sclerosis.

The J gene is TRBJ2-1, the V gene TRBV4-2; 9 nucleotides line up with TRBD2. Germline CDR1 is LGHNA and CDR2 is YNFKEQ. The CDR3 runs 19 residues. Trimming took 0 bases from V and 3 from J; bases not matched to a gene: 12. The CDR3, as DNA: TGTGCCAGCAGCCAAGAAGGCGTAGTGCGGGAGGGCCTCTACAATGAGCAGTTCTTC. Protein sequence: CASSQEGVVREGLYNEQFF.

The chain recombines TRBV4-1 with TRBJ2-1; tentative D call: TRBD1 (5 bases). V gave up 2 bases and J gave up 3 bases, with 14 bases separating them. The germline V gene encodes CDR1 MGHRA and CDR2 YSYEKL. The CDR3 extends over 16 amino acids. As DNA, the CDR3 is TGCGCCAGCAGCCAACAGGGCAGTCGAAGCTACAATGAGCAGTTCTTC. Its protein is CASSQQGSRSYNEQFF.

Only a few counts were recorded for this clonotype. The rearrangement links TRBV29-1 to TRBJ2-1, with D tentatively TRBD2 (6 bases). Germline CDR1 and CDR2: SQVTM and ANQGSEA. The CDR3 has 11 amino acids. V was clipped by 4 bases and J by 7 bases, with 8 bases between them. The CDR3 is CSVGLVNEQFF. The CDR3, as DNA: TGCAGCGTTGGACTAGTGAATGAGCAGTTCTTC.

This clonotype was counted between two and nine times. This chain joins TRBV12-3 or TRBV12-4 and TRBJ2-7; TRBD1 agrees at 8 bases. CDR3 size: 13 residues. Trimming removed 8 bases from V and 3 bases from J; junction bases left unmatched: 6. CDR3 region: CASGRQGHYEQYF. The CDR3 DNA follows: TGTGCCAGCGGAAGACAGGGGCACTACGAGCAGTACTTC.

The gene calls are TRBV6-6 and TRBJ2-7, with D perhaps assigned TRBD1 or TRBD2 (5 bases each). The CDR3 is made up of 16 amino acids. The V gene lost 6 bases and the J gene lost 0 bases, with 18 bases spanning the gap. CDR1 and CDR2 from the germline V gene are MNHNY and SVGAGI (reference sequence). Here the CDR3 DNA reads TGTGCCAGCAGCCCCCCAGGGCGAGGGGACTCCTACGAGCAGTACTTC. The encoded protein is CASSPPGRGDSYEQYF.

This chain links TRBV29-1 with TRBJ2-3; 10 positions agree with TRBD2. Per germline, CDR1 SQVTM and CDR2 ANQGSEA. Trimming cost V 4 bases and J 8 bases; bases outside gene matches: 15. The CDR3 has 16 amino acids. The CDR3 region has the DNA TGCAGCGTTGTAGGTGTCCTAGCGGGAGAGACGGGTACGCAGTATTTT. This sequence encodes CSVVGVLAGETGTQYF.

This clonotype was observed a few times. This sequence joins TRBV5-1 and TRBJ2-3; 7 bases map to TRBD2. V dropped 9 bases and J dropped 4; count of bases not matched to a gene: 8. Germline V gives CDR1 SGHRS, CDR2 YFSETQ. This CDR3 comprises 13 residues. The CDR3 bases are TGCGCCACCTTAACGGGAGGCCCAGATACGCAGTATTTT. Translation: CATLTGGPDTQYF.

This chain joins TRBV30 and TRBJ2-3; tentatively, D is TRBD1 or TRBD2 (6 bases each). With 2 bases removed from V and 5 bases from J, the gap between germline ends came to 17 bases. There are 15 residues in the CDR3. Germline CDR1 reads GTSNPN; CDR2 reads SVGIG (reference sequence). CDR3 coding DNA: TGTGCCTGGAGTCAGGGCAGGGGAGGTGGAGATACGCAGTATTTT. Its protein product is CAWSQGRGGGDTQYF. The full variable domain, its missing parts supplied by reference TRBV30 and TRBJ2-3, is SQTIHQWPATLVQPVGSPLSLECTVEGTSNPNLYWYRQAAGRGLQLLFYSVGIGQISSEVPQNLSASRPQDRQFILSSKKLLLSDSGFYLCAWSQGRGGGDTQYFGPGTRLTVL.

The chain links TRBV5-6 to TRBJ1-2, with 10 bases that match TRBD1. The V and J ends lost 3 bases and 0 bases, in that order; junction bases with no gene match: 8. This CDR3 is 17 amino acids long. CDR1 and CDR2 (germline): SGHDT, YYEEEE. CDR3 amino acids: CASSSDLGTGANYGYTF. DNA of the CDR3: TGTGCCAGCAGCTCAGACTTAGGGACAGGGGCTAACTATGGCTACACCTTC.

In this sample, this clonotype turned up once. The genes are TRBV28 and TRBJ2-4; D is unresolved. Gene TRBJ2-7 matches the end of the DNA better, so the J call may be wrong. Per germline, CDR1 MDHEN and CDR2 SYDVKM. This CDR3 comprises 13 residues. This CDR3 is CASRGPLSYEQYF. The CDR3 coding sequence is TGTGCCAGCAGGGGTCCCCTCTCCTACGAGCAGTACTTC.

The sample holds a few counts of this clonotype. The chain combines TRBV20-1 with TRBJ2-1, with TRBD1 matching over 7 bases. The CDR3 runs to 14 residues. CDR1 and CDR2 (germline): DFQATT, SNEGSKA (reference sequence). V shed 3 bases and J 5 bases; nucleotides not matched to a gene: 7. CDR3 amino acids: CSASRDSSNNEQFF. CDR3 DNA: TGCAGTGCTAGCCGGGACAGCAGCAACAATGAGCAGTTCTTC.

The gene calls are TRBV7-2 and TRBJ2-1; D possibly matches TRBD1 or TRBD2 (5 bases each). CDR3 length equals 14 residues. Trimming cost V 1 base and J 12 bases, with 16 bases left between them. Germline CDR1 and CDR2: SGHTA and FQGNSA. The DNA for the CDR3 is TGTGCCAGCAGCTTAGGGGGCCAGCCGGGATCGCAGTTCTTC. Translated: CASSLGGQPGSQFF.

The V call is TRBV28, the J call TRBJ1-2; D may be TRBD1 (5 bases). This CDR3 contains 13 residues. CDR1 and CDR2 (germline): MDHEN, SYDVKM. The ends were cut back, 4 bases at V and 4 bases at J, with 10 bases in the middle. The CDR3 sequence: CASSSDRFYGYTF. The CDR3 nucleotides are TGTGCCAGCAGTTCCGACAGATTCTATGGCTACACCTTC.

About this clonotype: One end of the junction varies from germline; a read error may be responsible. The gene calls are TRBV28 and TRBJ1-2, with 7 positions matching TRBD1. CDR3 size: 15 residues. Germline V gene lookup returns CDR1 MDHEN and CDR2 SYDVKM. The CDR3 DNA sequence: TGTGCCAGCGGGGGGGACAGCGTCTCTAACTATGGCCACACCTTC. The encoded protein is CASGGDSVSNYGHTF.

This clonotype was detected once. The chain couples TRBV7-3 to TRBJ2-6; maybe TRBD2 (5 bases). CDR3 length equals 15 residues. The germline gives CDR1 SGHTA, CDR2 FQGTGA. With 1 base removed from V and 4 bases from J, the gap between germline ends came to 8 bases. DNA for the CDR3: TGTGCCAGCAGCTTAAGCGGGTACGGGGCCAACGTCCTGACTTTC. Encoded protein: CASSLSGYGANVLTF.